The source of this T cell receptor (beta chain) is a study of cytomegalovirus exposure and HLA in healthy donors. The PCR used 60 Vbeta and 13 Jbeta primers. Assay: immunoSEQ multiplex PCR; the TCRdb copy retains only in-frame clones and omits some. The sample shows about 92,000 clones, more than 60% of them seen only once. The material sequenced was PBMCs. This receptor was taken from a man aged 45-65 years in good health and CMV-seropositive.

CDR3 DNA sequence: TGTGCCAGCAGCCCCGGGACAGGAGACTACGAGCAGTACTTC. Translation: CASSPGTGDYEQYF. The chain links TRBV6-5 to TRBJ2-5; TRBD1 matches at 8 bases. The J call may be wrong; the DNA end is better matched by TRBJ2-7. Germline loops: CDR1 MNHEY, CDR2 SVGAGI. This CDR3 is built from 14 residues.